The 23 T cell receptor beta chains below were found in one sample sequenced in a study of blood T cell repertoires in COVID-19. Produced via immunoSEQ multiplex PCR; TCRdb's table is partial and in-frame only. The sample has over 150,000 clones; about 85% are singletons. The specimen was peripheral blood. The receptor source for this set is a man in his fifties or sixties with COVID-19, enrolled during active disease.

The gene calls are TRBV7-3 and TRBJ2-2; D is undetermined. Germline CDR1 SGHTA, CDR2 FQGTGA. This CDR3 has 14 amino acids. V shed 6 bases and J shed 6 bases, with 14 bases lying between them. This chain's CDR3 is CASREQPASGELFF. In DNA form, the CDR3 reads TGTGCCAGCAGAGAACAGCCGGCCTCCGGGGAGCTGTTTTTT.

J is TRBJ1-6 and V is TRBV20-1, with D unclear. This CDR3 has 11 amino acids. Between the trimmed V and J ends, which lost 7 bases and 11 bases, there was a span of 12 bases. The germline V gene has CDR1 DFQATT and CDR2 SNEGSKA (reference sequence). The CDR3: CSVTDSTPLHF. As DNA, the CDR3 is TGCAGTGTCACAGATTCTACACCCCTCCACTTT.

The rearrangement links TRBV5-8 to TRBJ2-7, with 8 nucleotides matching TRBD1. Germline trimming cut 2 bases from V and 5 bases from J; bases unmatched to any gene: 3. From germline, CDR1 is SGHTS and CDR2 YDEGEE. This CDR3 spans 13 amino acids. The CDR3: CASSLARGHEQYF. The CDR3 DNA sequence: TGTGCCAGCAGCTTAGCCAGGGGGCACGAGCAGTACTTC.

CDR3 sequence (DNA): TGTGCCAGCAGCTTAGGTGTTTCAGGGGAGGGATTTTACGAGCAGTACTTC. This translates into CASSLGVSGEGFYEQYF. The chain is built from TRBV13 and TRBJ2-7; D is possibly TRBD2 (7 bases). The ends were cut back, 0 bases at V and 4 bases at J, with 19 bases in the middle. The CDR3 loop spans 17 amino acids. CDR1 and CDR2 from the germline V gene are PRHDT and FYEKMQ (reference sequence).

The chain uses TRBV6-5 and TRBJ2-4; 8 positions match TRBD1. The CDR3 is made up of 15 amino acids. J was trimmed by 0 bases and V by 6 bases; bases with no gene match: 4. Per the germline V gene, CDR1 is MNHEY and CDR2 is SVGAGI. DNA of the CDR3: TGTGCCAGCAGCCTACAGGGGGTAGCCAAAAACATTCAGTACTTC. It encodes CASSLQGVAKNIQYF.

The chain couples TRBV7-3 to TRBJ2-1; D might be TRBD1 (6 bases). The CDR3 consists of 16 residues. V was clipped by 2 bases and J by 7 bases, with 18 bases between them. In germline, CDR1 is SGHTA, CDR2 FQGTGA. The DNA of the CDR3 is TGTGCCAGCAGCTTAGTGCCAACACGAGGGACAAATGAGCAGTTCTTC. Translated: CASSLVPTRGTNEQFF.

This clone has just one count. This sequence joins TRBV7-2 and TRBJ2-2; TRBD2 agrees at 10 bases. This CDR3 has 18 amino acids. Germline-derived CDR1 and CDR2 are SGHTA and FQGNSA. The ends lost 4 bases at V and 8 bases at J; junction bases unmatched: 16. CDR3 region: CASSSRRVGTSVAGELFF. CDR3 DNA sequence: TGTGCCAGCAGCTCCCGGCGGGTCGGGACTAGCGTCGCTGGGGAGCTGTTTTTT.

The rearrangement uses TRBV18 and TRBJ1-4; 8 bases are shared with TRBD1. CDR3 size: 15 residues. The germline V gene encodes CDR1 KGHSH and CDR2 LQKENI. Trimming took 4 bases from V and 6 from J; bases not matched to a gene: 7. The CDR3: CASSLFRGQDEKLFF. CDR3 nucleotide sequence: TGTGCCAGCTCACTATTCAGGGGGCAGGATGAAAAACTGTTTTTT.

The chain recombines TRBV30 with TRBJ2-1; 10 bases are shared with TRBD2. The CDR3 runs 14 residues. After removal of 6 bases from V and 9 bases from J, the junction contained 11 bases not matched to a gene. Germline CDR1 reads GTSNPN; CDR2 reads SVGIG (reference sequence). In DNA, the CDR3 is TGTGCCTGTTCAATCAGCGGGAGGGCCGGTGAGCAGTTCTTC. Translating gives CACSISGRAGEQFF.

The J gene is TRBJ1-2, the V gene TRBV2; 11 positions agree with TRBD1. This CDR3 has 13 residues. Losses at the gene ends were 9 bases for V and 5 bases for J; bases not matched to a gene: 5. The germline V gene encodes CDR1 SNHLY and CDR2 FYNNEI. The CDR3 is CARRGQGVYGYTF. CDR3 nucleotide sequence: TGTGCCAGAAGGGGACAGGGGGTGTATGGCTACACCTTC. Based on the CDR3 plus reference TRBV2 and TRBJ1-2, the full variable domain is EPEVTQTPSHQVTQMGQEVILRCVPISNHLYFYWYRQILGQKVEFLVSFYNNEISEKSEIFDDQFSVERPDGSNFTLKIRSTKLEDSAMYFCARRGQGVYGYTFGSGTRLTVV.

The chain couples TRBV10-3 to TRBJ2-1; TRBD2 matches 11 bases. The CDR3 loop spans 14 amino acids. The junction had 6 bases not matched to a gene; V was cut back by 4 bases and J by 10 bases. Germline CDR1 and CDR2: ENHRY and SYGVKD. Written as DNA, the CDR3 is TGTGCCATCAGTGCTGAGATAGCGGGGGGGGAGCAGTTCTTC. It yields the protein CAISAEIAGGEQFF.

CDR3 region: CASTLTSGGADEQFF. The CDR3 bases are TGTGCCAGCACCTTGACTAGCGGGGGGGCCGATGAGCAGTTCTTC. V gene TRBV2 combines with J gene TRBJ2-1; TRBD2 aligns across 14 bases. CDR3 length equals 15 residues. V was clipped by 7 bases and J by 8 bases; unmatched bases: 7. From germline, CDR1 is SNHLY and CDR2 FYNNEI.

This clone was counted between two and nine times. The chain joins TRBV2 to TRBJ1-2; TRBD1 agrees at 8 bases. The ends lost 7 bases at V and 0 bases at J; junction bases unmatched: 4. The CDR3 has 14 residues. Germline-derived CDR1 and CDR2 are SNHLY and FYNNEI. The CDR3 reads CASNRQGSNYGYTF. Written as DNA, the CDR3 is TGTGCCAGCAACCGACAGGGGTCTAACTATGGCTACACCTTC.

The genes are TRBV14 and TRBJ2-2, with D maybe TRBD1 (6 bases). This CDR3 region has 15 residues. Germline loops: CDR1 SGHDN, CDR2 FVKESK. The V end lost 2 bases, the J end lost 1 base, and 8 bases lay between the germline ends. CDR3 in amino acids: CASSQLTGNTGELFF. In nucleotides, the CDR3 is TGTGCCAGCAGCCAACTGACAGGGAACACCGGGGAGCTGTTTTTT.

This clone was counted a few times. This rearrangement joins TRBV11-2 to TRBJ2-1; D is perhaps TRBD2 (5 bases). CDR3 length: 16 amino acids. The germline V gene has CDR1 SGHAT and CDR2 FQNNGV. Trimming cost V 1 base and J 4 bases, with 14 bases left between them. The CDR3 bases are TGTGCCAGCAGCTTAGGCGGACTGCGACTTTACAATGAGCAGTTCTTC. This encodes CASSLGGLRLYNEQFF.

The chain uses TRBV12-3 or TRBV12-4 and TRBJ1-1; perhaps TRBD1 as D (5 bases). Trimming removed 2 bases at V and 4 bases at J, with 8 bases between. CDR3 length equals 13 residues. The CDR3 is CASSLIGGTEAFF. The CDR3 DNA sequence: TGTGCCAGCAGTTTAATCGGGGGCACTGAAGCTTTCTTT.

The chain combines TRBV2 with TRBJ1-5; 11 positions agree with TRBD1. The CDR3 is 14 residues long. Trimming cost V 3 bases and J 6 bases; bases outside gene matches: 1. Per germline, CDR1 SNHLY and CDR2 FYNNEI. The CDR3 loop is CASSEGTGGQPQHF. CDR3 sequence (DNA): TGTGCCAGCAGTGAGGGGACAGGGGGTCAGCCCCAGCATTTT.

Here the CDR3 reads CASSAPPTSGSGNEQFF. The CDR3 DNA is TGCGCCAGCAGCGCTCCCCCGACTAGCGGGAGTGGGAATGAGCAGTTCTTC. The rearrangement links TRBV5-1 to TRBJ2-1; 12 bases are shared with TRBD2. After removal of 4 bases from V and 7 bases from J, the junction contained 12 bases not matched to a gene. This CDR3 spans 17 amino acids. CDR1 and CDR2 from the germline V gene are SGHRS and YFSETQ.

The rearrangement joins TRBV6-4 to TRBJ2-2, with D hard to call. This CDR3 comprises 14 residues. Germline V gene data show CDR1 as MRHNA and CDR2 as SNTAGT. Trimming removed 3 bases at V and 4 bases at J, with 9 bases between. The CDR3 sequence: CASSEEGGTGELFF. The CDR3 nucleotides are TGTGCCAGCAGTGAGGAAGGCGGCACCGGGGAGCTGTTTTTT.

This clone was seen a handful of times. The V and J genes are TRBV4-3 and TRBJ2-5; tentative D call: TRBD2 (5 bases). Germline V lookup: CDR1 LGHNA, CDR2 YSLEER. CDR3 length: 15 amino acids. Trimming left V 4 bases short and J 4 bases short, with 16 bases between. CDR3 sequence reads: CASSRASGGPETQYF. Here the CDR3 DNA reads TGCGCCAGCAGCCGGGCCAGTGGCGGGCCAGAGACCCAGTACTTC.

V gene TRBV11-3 combines with J gene TRBJ1-1; possible D gene TRBD1, 6 bases. This CDR3 comprises 13 residues. V was shortened by 0 bases and J by 11 bases, with 13 bases between the two germline ends. CDR1 and CDR2 from the germline V gene are SGHNT and YENEEA. The CDR3 is CASSLDLGTWAFF. The CDR3 DNA reads TGTGCCAGCAGCTTAGATCTTGGGACATGGGCTTTCTTT.

The CDR3 bases are TGTGCCAGCATCCGATCTAGCGGCTCCTACAATGAGCAGTTCTTC. Translated, it gives CASIRSSGSYNEQFF. V and J are TRBV7-2 and TRBJ2-1; 7 positions match TRBD2. The CDR3 has 15 amino acids. V dropped 7 bases and J dropped 0; count of bases not matched to a gene: 6. Germline CDR1 and CDR2: SGHTA and FQGNSA.

The rearrangement links TRBV11-2 to TRBJ2-1; 7 positions match TRBD2. The trim removed 2 bases at V and 5 bases at J, leaving 6 bases unmatched. CDR3 length: 15 residues. Germline loops: CDR1 SGHAT, CDR2 FQNNGV. The CDR3 is CASSLQSSGNNEQFF. CDR3 DNA: TGTGCCAGCAGCTTACAGTCTAGCGGAAACAATGAGCAGTTCTTC.